This paragraph reports one T cell receptor beta chain. Its specificity is not known. Here immunoSEQ multiplex PCR was the method, and the copy in TCRdb shows in-frame clones only, minus some. Found here are tens of thousands of clones, just under 95% of them singletons; the top ten hold 0.65% to 0.95%. This sample was included in a study of graft-versus-host responses after intestinal transplantation. For the study at large: Every one of the recipients received anti-thymocyte globulin induction and afterwards took tacrolimus and steroids for approximately 3 years.

Findings and caveats of the study: Early post-transplant HvG declines tracked with peak circulating GvH clone levels.

This sequence was found in a human patient who received an intestinal transplant, so some T cells may come from the graft donor. The sequencing used PBMCs, collected 16 days after intestinal transplant.

DNA for the CDR3: TGTGCCAGTAGTATAGCCCGGACAAGGGGGTTTGAAGCTTTCTTT. Encoded protein: CASSIARTRGFEAFF. This rearrangement joins TRBV19 to TRBJ1-1; D might be TRBD1 (6 bases). This CDR3 is built from 15 residues. Germline V gives CDR1 LNHDA, CDR2 SQIVND (reference sequence). Between the trimmed V and J ends, which lost 1 base and 7 bases, there was a span of 16 bases.